This T cell receptor beta chain stems from a study of blood T cell repertoires in COVID-19. The overall study: Sample material is recorded as cDNA or gDNA derived from T cells, B-cell-depleted T cells, or PBMCs.

V lost 2 bases and J lost 4; bases outside the gene matches: 1. Germline V gene sequence: CDR1 GTSNPN, CDR2 SVGIG (reference sequence). The CDR3 has 14 residues. Original processing methods: Estimated nucleated cell counts came from reference gene primer amplification. Sequencing used immunoSEQ multiplex PCR; TCRdb keeps in-frame clones, though not all of them. The V and J calls and clone size are taken from that table; D and trimming were inferred from the DNA. The sample has approximately 170,000 clones; approximately 86% are singletons. Sequencing was done on a sample of peripheral blood. The receptor's source is a man aged 50 to 60 with active or convalescent COVID-19. The V call is TRBV30, the J call TRBJ1-4, with TRBD1 identical over 10 bases. The CDR3 DNA follows: TGTGCCTGGAGTAGGGACAGGGGTAATGAAAAACTGTTTTTT. It codes for CAWSRDRGNEKLFF.